This TCR beta chain was obtained from a study of blood T cell repertoires in COVID-19. Overall study context: PBMCs, B-cell-depleted T cells, or T cells provided the cDNA or gDNA that made up the material.

In the source study's methods: Estimates of nucleated cell counts were drawn from the amplification of reference gene primers. Sequenced by immunoSEQ multiplex PCR; TCRdb stores in-frame clones only, minus some. The V and J calls and the clone size are those of that table, but D and trimming were determined from the DNA. This table has some 96,000 clones, about 91% appearing once. There are many counts of this clone. The CDR3 runs to 14 residues. Per germline, CDR1 LGHNA and CDR2 YNFKEQ. Trimming took 4 bases from V and 4 from J; bases not matched to a gene: 5. The chain carries TRBV4-2 and TRBJ1-2; TRBD1 aligns across 8 bases. This clonotype was obtained from a human donor in a cohort sampled during active COVID-19. Source material: peripheral blood. The CDR3 bases are TGTGCCAGCAGCCCGGGACAGGATGTCTATGGCTACACCTTC. Translated: CASSPGQDVYGYTF.